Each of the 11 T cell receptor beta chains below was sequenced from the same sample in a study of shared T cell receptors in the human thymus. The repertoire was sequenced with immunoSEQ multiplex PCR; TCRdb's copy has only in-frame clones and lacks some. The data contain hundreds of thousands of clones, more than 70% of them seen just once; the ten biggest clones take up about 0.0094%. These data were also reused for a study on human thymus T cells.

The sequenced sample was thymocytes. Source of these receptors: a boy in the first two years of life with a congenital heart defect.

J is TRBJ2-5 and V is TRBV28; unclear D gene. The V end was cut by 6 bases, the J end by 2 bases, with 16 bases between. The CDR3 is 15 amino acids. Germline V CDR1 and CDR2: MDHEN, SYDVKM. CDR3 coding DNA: TGTGCCAGCAGCATACCGTTCCTAGAGCAAGAGACCCAGTACTTC. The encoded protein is CASSIPFLEQETQYF. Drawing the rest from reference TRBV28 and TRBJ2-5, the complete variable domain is DVKVTQSSRYLVKRTGEKVFLECVQDMDHENMFWYRQDPGLGLRLIYFSYDVKMKEKGDIPEGYSVSREKKERFSLILESASTNQTSMYLCASSIPFLEQETQYFGPGTRLLVL.

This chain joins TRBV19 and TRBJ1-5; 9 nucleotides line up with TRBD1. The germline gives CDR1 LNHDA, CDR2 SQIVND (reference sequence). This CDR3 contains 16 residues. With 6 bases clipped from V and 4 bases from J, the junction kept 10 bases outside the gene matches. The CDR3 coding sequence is TGTGCCAGTAGCCAAACAGGGGGCCAAGAAAATCAGCCCCAGCATTTT. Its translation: CASSQTGGQENQPQHF.

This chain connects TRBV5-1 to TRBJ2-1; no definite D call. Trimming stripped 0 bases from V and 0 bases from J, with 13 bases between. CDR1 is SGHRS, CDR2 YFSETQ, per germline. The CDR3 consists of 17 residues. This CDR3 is CASSLEALACSYNEQFF. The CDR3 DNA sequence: TGCGCCAGCAGCTTGGAGGCTTTAGCATGCTCCTACAATGAGCAGTTCTTC.

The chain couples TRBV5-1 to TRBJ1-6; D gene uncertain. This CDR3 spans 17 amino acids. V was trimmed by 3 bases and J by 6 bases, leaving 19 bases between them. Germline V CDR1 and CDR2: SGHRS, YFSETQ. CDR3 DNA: TGCGCCAGCAGCTACGGGGTCCCGTCTCAATTTAATTCACCCCTCCACTTT. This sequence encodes CASSYGVPSQFNSPLHF.

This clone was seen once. The CDR3 coding sequence is TGTGCCAGCAGTCCCGAATCCTCGGGGTCCGCGACGGTTCAAGAGACCCAGTACTTC. This encodes CASSPESSGSATVQETQYF. V and J are TRBV28 and TRBJ2-5; TRBD2 might be the D (5 bases). The CDR3 has 19 amino acids. Trimming left V 5 bases short and J 2 bases short, with 27 bases between. The germline V gene has CDR1 MDHEN and CDR2 SYDVKM.

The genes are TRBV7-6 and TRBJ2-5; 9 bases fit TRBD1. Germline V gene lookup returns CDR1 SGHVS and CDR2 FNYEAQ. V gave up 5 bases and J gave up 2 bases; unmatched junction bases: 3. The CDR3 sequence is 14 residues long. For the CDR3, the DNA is TGTGCCAGCAGCCTCGGGACAGGGCAAGAGACCCAGTACTTC. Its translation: CASSLGTGQETQYF. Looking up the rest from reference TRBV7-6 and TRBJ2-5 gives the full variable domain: GAGVSQSPRYKVTKRGQDVALRCDPISGHVSLYWYRQALGQGPEFLTYFNYEAQQDKSGLPNDRFSAERPEGSISTLTIQRTEQRDSAMYRCASSLGTGQETQYFGPGTRLLVL.

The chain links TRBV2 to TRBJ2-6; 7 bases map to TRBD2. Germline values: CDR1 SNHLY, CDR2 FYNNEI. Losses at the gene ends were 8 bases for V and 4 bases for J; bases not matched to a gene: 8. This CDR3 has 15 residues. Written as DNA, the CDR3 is TGTGCCAGCCGGCCCGGGGGGTCCGGGGCCAACGTCCTGACTTTC. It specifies CASRPGGSGANVLTF.

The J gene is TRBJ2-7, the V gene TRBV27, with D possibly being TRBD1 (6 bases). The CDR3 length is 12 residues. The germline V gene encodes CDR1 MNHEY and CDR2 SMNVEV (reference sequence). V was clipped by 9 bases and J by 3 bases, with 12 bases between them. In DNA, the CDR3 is TGTGCCAGTCGGGACACCCACTACGAGCAGTACTTC. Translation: CASRDTHYEQYF.

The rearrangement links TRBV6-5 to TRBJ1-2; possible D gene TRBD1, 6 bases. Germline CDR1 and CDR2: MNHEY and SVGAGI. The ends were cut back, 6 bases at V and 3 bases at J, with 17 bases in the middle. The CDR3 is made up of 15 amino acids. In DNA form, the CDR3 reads TGTGCCAGCAGCCTAGGGGGGGGCGCGGACTATGGCTACACCTTC. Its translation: CASSLGGGADYGYTF.

CDR3 DNA: TGTGCCAGCTCAGAGGACAGGTGCCAAGAGACCCAGTACTTC. This sequence encodes CASSEDRCQETQYF. The rearrangement joins TRBV18 to TRBJ2-5; TRBD1 matches 7 bases. With V trimmed by 5 bases and J by 1 base, 4 bases remained unmatched. This CDR3 comprises 14 residues. CDR1 is KGHSH, CDR2 LQKENI, per germline.

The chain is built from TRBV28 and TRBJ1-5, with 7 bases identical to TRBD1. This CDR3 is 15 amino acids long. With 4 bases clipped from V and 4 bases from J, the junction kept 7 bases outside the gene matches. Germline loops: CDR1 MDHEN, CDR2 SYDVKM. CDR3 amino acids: CASSSRTGLNQPQHF. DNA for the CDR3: TGTGCCAGCAGTTCACGGACAGGCCTGAATCAGCCCCAGCATTTT.